This T cell receptor (beta chain) stems from a study of cytomegalovirus exposure and HLA in healthy donors. About this clone: No antigen is known for it.

The germline V gene has CDR1 WNHNN and CDR2 SYGVQD (reference sequence). The CDR3 contains 14 residues. J gave up 4 bases and V 3 bases, and 3 bases lay outside the gene matches. Study observations and caveats: Immune exposure information comprised only CMV serostatus.

Vbeta (60) and Jbeta (13) primers were used in the PCR. The assay was immunoSEQ multiplex PCR, and TCRdb's table has in-frame clones only and misses some. The sample comprises roughly 100,000 clones, nearly 80% of which are singletons, and around 6.1% rests with the top ten. The sample was PBMCs. This receptor was identified in a man in his fifties or sixties in good health and CMV-seropositive. The chain couples TRBV10-1 to TRBJ2-1; 7 bases line up with TRBD2. DNA for the CDR3: TGCGCCAGCAGTGATCAGCGGGGTTACAATGAGCAGTTCTTC. Translated, it gives CASSDQRGYNEQFF.